The 27 T cell receptor beta chains given below trace back to one sample, sequenced in a study of T cells after yellow fever vaccination (dated by TCRdb to the late 2010s). Preparation of the library involved 5' RACE. The listed sequencing device is Illumina NovaSeq 6000. Clones were called with MiXCR by TCRdb after fastp trimmed the public reads at Q25, and only in-frame beta chains were retained. Identical CDR3 proteins give one entry, which carries the most common genes and DNA. The sample includes some 250,000 distinct CDR3 sequences, with 3.6% observed a single time. 19% of the sample is held by the ten biggest clonotypes. The intended sense of this specimen's treatment or condition label: live attenuated yellow fever vaccine strain. Material: PBMCs, obtained 15 days after the yellow fever booster vaccination. Receptors were obtained from a man between 18 and 29 years old who received the YFV17D yellow fever vaccine.

This clonotype was counted many times. The chain combines TRBV12-3 or TRBV12-4 with TRBJ2-2; the D gene is possibly TRBD2 (7 bases). There are 16 residues in the CDR3. The V end was cut by 7 bases, the J end by 5 bases, with 20 bases between. In DNA form, the CDR3 reads TGTGCCAGCACACACGACCGGGGGGCGTGGACCGGGGAGCTGTTTTTT. Protein sequence: CASTHDRGAWTGELFF.

This clonotype appeared many times. The rearrangement uses TRBV9 and TRBJ2-1; perhaps TRBD2 as D (5 bases). With 6 bases removed from V and 0 bases from J, the gap between germline ends came to 16 bases. From germline, CDR1 is SGDLS and CDR2 YYNGEE. The CDR3 runs 16 residues. This chain's CDR3 is CASTPRRGSSYNEQFF. The DNA for the CDR3 is TGTGCCAGCACTCCCCGTAGAGGGAGCTCCTACAATGAGCAGTTCTTC.

There are many counts of this clonotype. CDR3 sequence reads: CASSGGTSRETQYF. For the CDR3, the DNA is TGCGCCAGCAGCGGGGGGACTAGCCGAGAGACCCAGTACTTC. The rearrangement uses TRBV5-1 and TRBJ2-5, with 9 bases matching TRBD2. Trimming took 4 bases from V and 4 from J; bases not matched to a gene: 5. This CDR3 spans 14 amino acids. The germline gives CDR1 SGHRS, CDR2 YFSETQ.

In this sample, this clonotype turned up many times. The V gene is TRBV18, the J gene TRBJ2-7; 8 nucleotides agree with TRBD1. Germline V CDR1 and CDR2: KGHSH, LQKENI. The V segment lost 6 bases and the J segment 5 bases; nucleotides outside the gene matches: 15. The CDR3 covers 16 residues. DNA for the CDR3: TGTGCCAGCTCCCCGGCATCGGACAGGGTAGGCCACGAGCAGTACTTC. The encoded protein is CASSPASDRVGHEQYF.

Many counts were recorded for this clonotype. This sequence joins TRBV30 and TRBJ2-1; D perhaps matches TRBD2 (5 bases). The germline V gene has CDR1 GTSNPN and CDR2 SVGIG (reference sequence). The CDR3 is 14 residues long. V was clipped by 0 bases and J by 3 bases, with 9 bases between them. The CDR3 loop is CAWSVDLIYNEQFF. The CDR3 DNA follows: TGTGCCTGGAGTGTGGACTTAATCTACAATGAGCAGTTCTTC.

This clonotype was detected ten times or more. This rearrangement joins TRBV5-1 to TRBJ2-1; possible D gene TRBD1, 6 bases. Per the germline V gene, CDR1 is SGHRS and CDR2 is YFSETQ. CDR3 size: 13 residues. Between the trimmed V and J ends, which lost 6 bases and 4 bases, there was a span of 11 bases. The CDR3 DNA follows: TGCGCCAGCAAGGGGACATCATACAATGAGCAGTTCTTC. Translated: CASKGTSYNEQFF.

This clonotype was observed a handful of times. For the CDR3, the DNA is TGTGCCAGCAGTCACCGGGGGGGCAATCAGCCCCAGCATTTT. As protein: CASSHRGGNQPQHF. The rearrangement links TRBV12-3 or TRBV12-4 to TRBJ1-5, with D perhaps matching TRBD1 (5 bases). The CDR3 has 14 amino acids. Trimming removed 5 bases from V and 2 bases from J, with 10 bases in between.

The genes are TRBV5-1 and TRBJ2-2; TRBD2 might be the D (6 bases). Trimming took 7 bases from V and 5 from J, leaving 21 bases between them. There are 16 residues in the CDR3. CDR1 and CDR2 from the germline V gene are SGHRS and YFSETQ. CDR3 loop: CASFTGGVTRTGELFF. The CDR3 coding sequence is TGCGCCAGCTTCACTGGCGGGGTGACGAGAACCGGGGAGCTGTTTTTT.

This clonotype has a count of ten or more. V is TRBV19 and J is TRBJ1-1, with D possibly being TRBD1 (5 bases). CDR1 LNHDA and CDR2 SQIVND come from the germline V gene (reference sequence). V lost 1 base and J lost 1, with 13 bases in between. The CDR3 loop spans 16 amino acids. CDR3 nucleotides: TGTGCCAGTAGTATAGGCCCCGGGGCCGGGAACACTGAAGCTTTCTTT. Amino acid sequence: CASSIGPGAGNTEAFF.

This clonotype was detected ten times or more. The chain combines TRBV7-2 with TRBJ1-1; TRBD1 matches 7 bases. Losses at the gene ends were 0 bases for V and 6 bases for J; bases not matched to a gene: 10. The CDR3 consists of 16 residues. Germline V CDR1 and CDR2: SGHTA, FQGNSA. CDR3 in amino acids: CASSLAGTALVAEAFF. The CDR3 DNA reads as TGTGCCAGCAGCTTAGCTGGGACAGCACTTGTCGCTGAAGCTTTCTTT.

This clonotype was seen at least ten times. The V call is TRBV18, the J call TRBJ2-2; D is ambiguous. This CDR3 is 15 amino acids long. Trimming stripped 2 bases from V and 4 bases from J, with 11 bases between. Germline V lookup: CDR1 KGHSH, CDR2 LQKENI. As DNA, the CDR3 is TGTGCCAGCTCACCAAGACAAGAACGCACCGGGGAGCTGTTTTTT. This encodes CASSPRQERTGELFF.

The chain is built from TRBV7-2 and TRBJ2-5; 7 nucleotides match TRBD2. The germline V gene has CDR1 SGHTA and CDR2 FQGNSA. Losses at the gene ends were 1 base for V and 3 bases for J; bases not matched to a gene: 2. This CDR3 is 14 amino acids long. The CDR3 sequence: CASSLERGEETQYF. The CDR3 DNA follows: TGTGCCAGCAGCTTAGAACGGGGGGAAGAGACCCAGTACTTC.

This clonotype was counted ten times or more. The chain uses TRBV20-1 and TRBJ2-4, with D perhaps TRBD1 (6 bases). V gave up 3 bases and J gave up 8 bases, with 11 bases separating them. Germline V CDR1 and CDR2: DFQATT, SNEGSKA (reference sequence). This CDR3 spans 12 amino acids. The CDR3 DNA follows: TGCAGTGCTAGGACAGCAGGGGACATTCAGTACTTC. It encodes CSARTAGDIQYF.

This clonotype was detected ten times or more. V and J are TRBV11-1 and TRBJ1-1; 10 bases fit TRBD1. Germline assignment: CDR1 SGHAT and CDR2 FQDESV (reference sequence). The CDR3 has 15 residues. Trimming at V came to 3 bases and at J to 1 base, leaving 2 bases not matched to a gene. The CDR3 sequence: CASSFGQGGNTEAFF. The CDR3 DNA reads TGTGCCAGCAGCTTCGGACAGGGGGGGAACACTGAAGCTTTCTTT.

This clonotype came up many times. This chain joins TRBV3-1 and TRBJ2-1; 13 bases map to TRBD2. The ends lost 6 bases at V and 5 bases at J; junction bases unmatched: 7. Per the germline V gene, CDR1 is LGHDT and CDR2 is YNNKEL (reference sequence). The CDR3 is 16 amino acids. The CDR3 coding sequence is TGTGCCAGCAGGCTAGTGACTAGCGGGGGGAACAATGAGCAGTTCTTC. Translating it yields CASRLVTSGGNNEQFF.

This clonotype was counted many times. The gene calls are TRBV18 and TRBJ2-7, with TRBD1 matching over 9 bases. Germline V gene data show CDR1 as KGHSH and CDR2 as LQKENI. This CDR3 has 15 amino acids. The V gene end was trimmed by 3 bases and the J gene end by 6 bases; junction bases not matched to a gene: 9. CDR3 coding DNA: TGTGCCAGCTCACCCTCGGACAGGGGACAGGGCGAGCAGTACTTC. This encodes CASSPSDRGQGEQYF.

This clonotype was detected many times. This rearrangement joins TRBV29-1 to TRBJ1-1; D is possibly TRBD1 (5 bases). The CDR3 is 12 amino acids. Trimming removed 7 bases from V and 4 bases from J, with 13 bases in between. Germline-derived CDR1 and CDR2 are SQVTM and ANQGSEA. The CDR3 sequence: CSAEGVSTEAFF. The CDR3 nucleotides are TGCAGCGCCGAAGGGGTTAGCACTGAAGCTTTCTTT.

This clonotype has just a few counts. A single base separates this from a much larger clone, so it may be a read error. The chain employs TRBV2 and TRBJ1-4; 7 bases are a match to TRBD1. The CDR3 contains 14 residues. V dropped 5 bases and J dropped 13; count of bases not matched to a gene: 13. Germline CDR1 and CDR2: SNHLY and FYNNEI. CDR3 protein: CASSLWTGPWGLFF. For the CDR3, the DNA is TGTGCCAGCAGTTTATGGACAGGACCATGGGGACTGTTTTTT.

This clonotype was found many times. The chain carries TRBV20-1 and TRBJ1-1; no clear D gene. Germline loops: CDR1 DFQATT, CDR2 SNEGSKA (reference sequence). V shed 8 bases and J shed 11 bases, with 18 bases lying between them. This CDR3 has 11 amino acids. The CDR3 sequence: CSFEVHPQAFF. The DNA of the CDR3 is TGCAGTTTTGAGGTGCACCCTCAGGCTTTCTTT.

The table lists this clonotype with many counts. The genes are TRBV6-5 and TRBJ1-4; 7 bases line up with TRBD1. Germline values: CDR1 MNHEY, CDR2 SVGAGI. V was pared by 5 bases and J by 4 bases, with 7 bases of the junction left unmatched. The CDR3 is made up of 15 amino acids. As DNA, the CDR3 is TGTGCCAGCAGTAACCCCGGGACAGATAATGAAAAACTGTTTTTT. This translates into CASSNPGTDNEKLFF.

As to this clonotype: A much larger clone differs from this one at a single base, so this may be a read error. The V gene is TRBV5-1, the J gene TRBJ2-2; a possible D gene is TRBD2 (6 bases). In germline, CDR1 is SGHRS, CDR2 YFSETQ. CDR3 length equals 15 residues. DNA of the CDR3: TGCGCCAGCAGCTTGGATACTGCGGTGACCGGGGGGCTGTTTTTT. This gives the protein CASSLDTAVTGGLFF. Based on the CDR3 plus reference TRBV5-1 and TRBJ2-2, the full variable domain is KAGVTQTPRYLIKTRGQQVTLSCSPISGHRSVSWYQQTPGQGLQFLFEYFSETQRNKGNFPGRFSGRQFSNSRSEMNVSTLELGDSALYLCASSLDTAVTGGLFFGEGSRLTVL.

This clonotype was seen many times. V gene TRBV7-3 combines with J gene TRBJ2-2; possible D gene TRBD2, 6 bases. The CDR3 extends over 17 amino acids. Trimming pared 6 bases from V and 4 bases from J, leaving 21 bases between. Germline CDR1 is SGHTA and CDR2 is FQGTGA. In DNA form, the CDR3 reads TGTGCCAGCAGAACCACCCCGGCCGGGGGACCCACCGGGGAGCTGTTTTTT. Protein product: CASRTTPAGGPTGELFF.

This clonotype was counted many times. The chain uses TRBV7-2 and TRBJ2-3; D perhaps matches TRBD2 (7 bases). CDR3 length: 15 amino acids. CDR1 and CDR2 from the germline V gene are SGHTA and FQGNSA. The germline V and J ends were trimmed by 2 bases and 4 bases, with 13 bases remaining between them. CDR3 in amino acids: CASSLNGGRADTQYF. CDR3 bases: TGTGCCAGCAGCTTAAACGGGGGGCGGGCAGATACGCAGTATTTT.

This clonotype was seen at least ten times. V and J are TRBV5-1 and TRBJ2-5; D may be TRBD1 (6 bases). Germline-derived CDR1 and CDR2 are SGHRS and YFSETQ. The CDR3 runs 14 residues. V shed 2 bases and J shed 3 bases, with 11 bases lying between them. The CDR3, as DNA: TGCGCCAGCAGCTTTTCGACAGGAAAAGAGACCCAGTACTTC. As protein: CASSFSTGKETQYF.

This clonotype was detected ten times or more. V gene TRBV19 combines with J gene TRBJ1-4; maybe TRBD1 (5 bases). Per the germline V gene, CDR1 is LNHDA and CDR2 is SQIVND (reference sequence). This CDR3 is built from 12 residues. The V end was cut by 6 bases, the J end by 8 bases, with 10 bases between. In DNA, the CDR3 is TGTGCCAGTAGGGGGGATGGAGAAAAACTGTTTTTT. It translates to CASRGDGEKLFF.

This clonotype has ten or more counts. The chain employs TRBV7-2 and TRBJ1-1; 11 nucleotides agree with TRBD1. Losses at the gene ends were 1 base for V and 2 bases for J; bases not matched to a gene: 3. This CDR3 has 16 residues. The germline V gene encodes CDR1 SGHTA and CDR2 FQGNSA. For the CDR3, the DNA is TGTGCCAGCAGCTTAGTAGGGACAGGGGGTAACACTGAAGCTTTCTTT. This translates into CASSLVGTGGNTEAFF.

This clonotype was seen ten or more times. The rearrangement uses TRBV9 and TRBJ1-1, with D possibly TRBD1 on 6 matching bases. Per the germline V gene, CDR1 is SGDLS and CDR2 is YYNGEE. This CDR3 comprises 13 residues. The V end lost 3 bases, the J end lost 4 bases, and 10 bases lay between the germline ends. This chain's CDR3 is CASSGGGGTEAFF. CDR3 bases: TGTGCCAGCAGCGGAGGGGGTGGCACTGAAGCTTTCTTT.